Listed below are T cell receptor beta chains from one sample, sequenced in a study of shared T cell receptors in the human thymus. Produced via immunoSEQ multiplex PCR; TCRdb's table is partial and in-frame only. The sample yields more than 550,000 clones, around 85% seen once. This same sample was also part of a study on human thymus T cells.

Sequenced material: thymocytes. These receptors all stem from a girl in the first two years of life with a congenital heart defect. Each CDR3 is given with its conserved first and last residue. A D gene is named only where the DNA matches it firmly. Expanded clones get a size class; other rows say once, few or many, or leave the size out.

TRBV6-6,TRBJ2-7,NA,NA,TGTGCCAGCAGTCCTCTACAGGGGAGGTACGAGCAGTACTTC,CASSPLQGRYEQYF
TRBV10-1,TRBJ2-7,TRBD1,NA,TGCGCCAGCAGTGAGACCTTTCCGGGACAGGGTCCCTACGAGCAGTACTTC,CASSETFPGQGPYEQYF
TRBV4-1,TRBJ1-1,NA,NA,TGCGCCAGCAGCCAACCTAAGGAGGCCGGAGACGAAGCTTTCTTT,CASSQPKEAGDEAFF
TRBV4-1,TRBJ2-7,TRBD2,NA,TGCGCCAGCAGCCCTGGGGCTAGCGGGGGGCCCAACTCCTACGAGCAGTACTTC,CASSPGASGGPNSYEQYF
TRBV5-4,TRBJ1-3,NA,NA,TGTGCCAGCAGCTTGAGCTCCCGCTCTGGAAACACCATATATTTT,CASSLSSRSGNTIYF
TRBV6-5,TRBJ2-1,TRBD1,NA,TGTGCCAGCAGGGGGGACAGGGTTCGTACAAATGAGCAGTTCTTC,CASRGDRVRTNEQFF
TRBV15,TRBJ2-7,TRBD1,NA,TGTGCCACCAGGACAGGGGGCTCGTACGAGCAGTACTTC,CATRTGGSYEQYF
TRBV4-1,TRBJ2-7,NA,NA,TGCGCCAGCAGCCAGGGCGGGGGCCGATCCTACGAGCAGTACTTC,CASSQGGGRSYEQYF
TRBV4-1,TRBJ2-2,NA,NA,TGCGCCAGCAGCCCTCCGGGCACCGGGGAGCTGTTTTTT,CASSPPGTGELFF
TRBV27,TRBJ1-2,NA,NA,TGTGCCAGCAGTTTCGGAGACTATCGGGGTTATGGCTACACCTTC,CASSFGDYRGYGYTF
TRBV6-1,TRBJ1-2,NA,NA,TGTGCCAGCTGGTGGGCCCCCTTAATGTATGGCTACACCTTC,CASWWAPLMYGYTF
TRBV5-1,TRBJ2-7,NA,NA,TGCGCCAGCTGGGGGGACAGCTACGAGCAGTACTTC,CASWGDSYEQYF
TRBV10-3,TRBJ1-2,TRBD1,NA,TGTGCCATCAGAACACGGGACAGGGGGAGTTCGGGCTATGGCTACACCTTC,CAIRTRDRGSSGYGYTF
TRBV9,TRBJ1-2,NA,few,TGTGCCAGCAGCCACAGGCGATGGGGCTACACCTTC,CASSHRRWGYTF
TRBV7-9,TRBJ2-2,TRBD2,few,TGTGCCAGCCGGGGGGTGGCCAACACCGGGGAGCTGTTTTTT,CASRGVANTGELFF
TRBV7-9,TRBJ1-6,TRBD1,NA,TGTGCCAGCAGCTTCACCAAGAGACAGGGTTATTCACCCCTCCACTTT,CASSFTKRQGYSPLHF
TRBV4-3,TRBJ1-3,TRBD1,NA,TGCGCCAGCAGCCAATGGACAGGGGGCCGCTCTGGAAACACCATATATTTT,CASSQWTGGRSGNTIYF
TRBV5-4,TRBJ1-2,TRBD1,NA,TGTGCCAGCAGCGTTGAAACGACAGGGGACTCGGGCTATGGCTACACCTTC,CASSVETTGDSGYGYTF
TRBV11-2,TRBJ2-1,NA,NA,TGTGCCAGCAGCCGACCGGTAGGCGGACAGCCTTACAATGAGCAGTTCTTC,CASSRPVGGQPYNEQFF
TRBV19,TRBJ2-5,NA,once,TGTGCCAGTAGTACAGAAGAGACCCAGTACTTC,CASSTEETQYF
TRBV28,TRBJ1-2,NA,NA,TGTGCCAGCAGTTTATGCAGTCTGAGGGAGGACTATGGCTACACCTTC,CASSLCSLREDYGYTF
TRBV6-1,TRBJ2-3,TRBD2,NA,TGTGCCAGCAGTGTTCGGGGTAGCGGGGAGACAGATACGCAGTATTTT,CASSVRGSGETDTQYF
TRBV7-9,TRBJ1-1,NA,NA,TGTGCCAGCAGCTCATCCGGGGAAAACCCGGACACTGAAGCTTTCTTT,CASSSSGENPDTEAFF
TRBV11-2,TRBJ2-3,NA,NA,TGTGCCAGCAGCTTAGAAGGGCGAGGGAAAGATACGCAGTATTTT,CASSLEGRGKDTQYF
TRBV9,TRBJ2-5,TRBD2,NA,TGTGCCAGCAGCGTAGGGGTTAGCGGGGCACAAGAGACCCAGTACTTC,CASSVGVSGAQETQYF
TRBV25-1,TRBJ2-2,TRBD2,NA,TGTGCCAGCAGAGCCCGTGGTAGCGGGGGGCCCGGGGAGCTGTTTTTT,CASRARGSGGPGELFF
TRBV6-5,TRBJ1-2,NA,few,TGTGCCTCCCTTGGGGGCAGAAACTATGGCTACACCTTC,CASLGGRNYGYTF
TRBV7-9,TRBJ1-1,NA,NA,TGTGCCAGCAGCGAGCAAGGAGATACTGAAGCTTTCTTT,CASSEQGDTEAFF
TRBV9,TRBJ1-2,NA,NA,TGTGCCAGCAGCACCACAAACAGGTTCTATGGCTACACCTTC,CASSTTNRFYGYTF
TRBV28,TRBJ2-5,NA,NA,TGTGCCAGCAGTCCCCACCGGCACAGCAAAGAGACCCAGTACTTC,CASSPHRHSKETQYF
TRBV5-1,TRBJ2-1,NA,NA,TGCGCCAGCAGCCCGATGTGGGGGGATGAGCAGTTCTTC,CASSPMWGDEQFF
TRBV4-3,TRBJ1-1,NA,NA,TGCGCCAGCAGCCAAGATCCAGCCGGGGGGAACACTGAAGCTTTCTTT,CASSQDPAGGNTEAFF
TRBV11-3,TRBJ1-1,NA,NA,TGTGCCAGCTCGTCGAGCGCTGAAGCTTTCTTT,CASSSSAEAFF
TRBV19,TRBJ2-3,TRBD2,NA,TGTGCCAGTACTAGCGGGGGGGCGTATACGCAGTATTTT,CASTSGGAYTQYF
TRBV28,TRBJ1-1,TRBD1,NA,TGTGCCAGCAACCTGGGACAGGGGAACACTGAAGCTTTCTTT,CASNLGQGNTEAFF
TRBV5-5,TRBJ2-2,NA,NA,TGTGCCAGCAGCTTGGCCGAGGGCTCCGGGGAGCTGTTTTTT,CASSLAEGSGELFF
TRBV7-2,TRBJ1-3,TRBD1,NA,TGTGCCAGCAGCCTCCACAGGGGAAGCTCTGGAAACACCATATATTTT,CASSLHRGSSGNTIYF
TRBV14,TRBJ1-5,NA,NA,TGTGCCAGCAGCCCGGGTGGCAATCAGCCCCAGCATTTT,CASSPGGNQPQHF
TRBV5-4,TRBJ2-1,TRBD2,NA,TGTGCCAGCAGGAGCGGGGGGGCCCTTGACAATGAGCAGTTCTTC,CASRSGGALDNEQFF
TRBV4-1,TRBJ2-5,TRBD1,few,TGCGCCAGCAGCCAAGACGAGGGGGCCGGAGATATTCAAATCCGGGAGACCCAGTACTTC,CASSQDEGAGDIQIRETQYF
TRBV6-1,TRBJ1-4,NA,NA,TGTGCCAGCAGTAAAAGACTGTCGGAAAAACTGTTTTTT,CASSKRLSEKLFF
TRBV29-1,TRBJ1-2,TRBD1,once,TGCAGCGCCGGGACAGGGGATGCCTATGGCTACACCTTC,CSAGTGDAYGYTF
TRBV7-9,TRBJ2-2,NA,NA,TGTGCCAGCAGCTTTCAGTCCAGGGCTAACGGGGAGCTGTTTTTT,CASSFQSRANGELFF
TRBV7-6,TRBJ2-7,TRBD2,NA,TGTGCCAGCAGCCCAGCCCGGACTAGCGACGCCTACGAGCAGTACTTC,CASSPARTSDAYEQYF
TRBV15,TRBJ2-7,NA,NA,TGTGCCACCAGCAGAGTAGGCAGGGGCGAGCAGTACTTC,CATSRVGRGEQYF
TRBV6-1,TRBJ1-2,TRBD1,NA,TGTGCCAGCACCACAGGGGCCGGTGGCTACACCTTC,CASTTGAGGYTF
TRBV6-5,TRBJ1-1,TRBD1,NA,TGTGCCAGCAGTCCCCCCGACAGGGTAGGGACTGAAGCTTTCTTT,CASSPPDRVGTEAFF
TRBV11-3,TRBJ2-7,NA,few,TGTGCCAGCAGCTTAGAGGCAGGGGAATCCTACGAGCAGTACTTC,CASSLEAGESYEQYF
TRBV10-2,TRBJ2-7,TRBD2,NA,TGCGCCAGTAACGGGACTAGCGGGGGCCGATCCTACGAGCAGTACTTC,CASNGTSGGRSYEQYF
TRBV19,TRBJ1-1,NA,NA,TGTGCCAGTACCCCGGACAAGGAGAACACTGAAGCTTTCTTT,CASTPDKENTEAFF
TRBV5-5,TRBJ2-7,NA,NA,TGTGCCAGCAGCCCCAACAGGGATAGGGCCTACGAGCAGTACTTC,CASSPNRDRAYEQYF